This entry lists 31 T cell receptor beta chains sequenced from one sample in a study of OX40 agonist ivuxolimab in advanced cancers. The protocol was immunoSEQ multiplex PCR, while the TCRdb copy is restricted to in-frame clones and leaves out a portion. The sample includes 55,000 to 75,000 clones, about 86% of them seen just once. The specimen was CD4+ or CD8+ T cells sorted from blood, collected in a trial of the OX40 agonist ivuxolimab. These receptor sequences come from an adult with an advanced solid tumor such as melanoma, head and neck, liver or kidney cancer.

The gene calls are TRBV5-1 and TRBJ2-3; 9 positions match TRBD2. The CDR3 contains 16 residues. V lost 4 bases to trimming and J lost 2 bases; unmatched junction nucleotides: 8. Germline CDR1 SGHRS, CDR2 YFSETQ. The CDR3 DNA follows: TGCGCCAGCAGCCATGGACTAGCGCGTAACACAGATACGCAGTATTTT. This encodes CASSHGLARNTDTQYF.

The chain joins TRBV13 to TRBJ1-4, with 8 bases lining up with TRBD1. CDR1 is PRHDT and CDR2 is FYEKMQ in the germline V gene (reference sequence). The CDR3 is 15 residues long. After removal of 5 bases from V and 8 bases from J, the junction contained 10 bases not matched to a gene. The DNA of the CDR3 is TGTGCCAGCAGCCTCCGACAGGGGTTAACGGAAAAACTGTTTTTT. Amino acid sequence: CASSLRQGLTEKLFF.

The DNA for the CDR3 is TGTGCCAGCAGTTTCCCACTAGCGGGTTTAGAGACCCAGTACTTC. Its translation: CASSFPLAGLETQYF. The chain is built from TRBV6-6 and TRBJ2-5, with TRBD2 identical over 9 bases. The CDR3 length is 15 residues. The V and J ends lost 4 bases and 4 bases, in that order; junction bases with no gene match: 7. From germline, CDR1 is MNHNY and CDR2 SVGAGI (reference sequence).

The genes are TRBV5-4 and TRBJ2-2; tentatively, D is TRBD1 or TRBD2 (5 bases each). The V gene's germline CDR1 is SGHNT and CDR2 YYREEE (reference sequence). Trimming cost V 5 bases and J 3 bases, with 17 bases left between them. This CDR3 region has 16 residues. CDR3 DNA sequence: TGTGCCAGCAGATCCGGGACGGCTGGATACACCGGGGAGCTGTTTTTT. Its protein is CASRSGTAGYTGELFF.

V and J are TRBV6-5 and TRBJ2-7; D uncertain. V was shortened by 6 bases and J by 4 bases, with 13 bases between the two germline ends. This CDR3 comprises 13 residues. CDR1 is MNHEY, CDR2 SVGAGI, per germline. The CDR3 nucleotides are TGTGCCAGCAGGGCCGGAATGATTTACGAGCAGTACTTC. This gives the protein CASRAGMIYEQYF.

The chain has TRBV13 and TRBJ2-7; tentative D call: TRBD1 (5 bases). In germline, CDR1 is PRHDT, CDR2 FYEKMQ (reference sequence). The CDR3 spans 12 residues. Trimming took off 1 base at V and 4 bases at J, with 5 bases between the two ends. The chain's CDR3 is CASSLAGYEQYF. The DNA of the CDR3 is TGTGCCAGCAGCTTAGCAGGGTACGAGCAGTACTTC.

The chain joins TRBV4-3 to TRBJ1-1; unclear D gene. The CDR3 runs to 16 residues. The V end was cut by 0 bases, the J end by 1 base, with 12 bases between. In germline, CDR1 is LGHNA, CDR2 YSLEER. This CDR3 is CASSQELRATNTEAFF. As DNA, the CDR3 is TGCGCCAGCAGCCAAGAACTTAGGGCGACGAACACTGAAGCTTTCTTT.

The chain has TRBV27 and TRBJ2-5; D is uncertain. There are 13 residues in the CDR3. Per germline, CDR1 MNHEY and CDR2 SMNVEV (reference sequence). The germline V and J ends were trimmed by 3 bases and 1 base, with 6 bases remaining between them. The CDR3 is CASSLESQETQYF. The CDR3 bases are TGTGCCAGCAGTTTGGAAAGCCAAGAGACCCAGTACTTC.

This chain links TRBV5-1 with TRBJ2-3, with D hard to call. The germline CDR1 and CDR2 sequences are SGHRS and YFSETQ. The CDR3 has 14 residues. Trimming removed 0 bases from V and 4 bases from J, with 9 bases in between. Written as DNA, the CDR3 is TGCGCCAGCAGCTTGGCCCATTCGGCAGATACGCAGTATTTT. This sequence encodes CASSLAHSADTQYF. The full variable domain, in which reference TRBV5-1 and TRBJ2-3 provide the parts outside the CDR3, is KAGVTQTPRYLIKTRGQQVTLSCSPISGHRSVSWYQQTPGQGLQFLFEYFSETQRNKGNFPGRFSGRQFSNSRSEMNVSTLELGDSALYLCASSLAHSADTQYFGPGTRLTVL.

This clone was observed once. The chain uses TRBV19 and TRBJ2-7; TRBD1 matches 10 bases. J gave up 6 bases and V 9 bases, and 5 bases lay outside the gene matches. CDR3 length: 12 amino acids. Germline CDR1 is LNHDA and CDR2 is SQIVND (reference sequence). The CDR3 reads CASHDRGLEQYF. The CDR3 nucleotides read TGTGCCAGCCATGACAGGGGGCTCGAGCAGTACTTC.

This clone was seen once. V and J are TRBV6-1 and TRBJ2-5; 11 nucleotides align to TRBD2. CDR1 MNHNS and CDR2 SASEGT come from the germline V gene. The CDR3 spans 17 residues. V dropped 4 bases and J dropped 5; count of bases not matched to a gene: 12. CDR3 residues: CASSGASGRRAGETQYF. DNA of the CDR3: TGTGCCAGCAGTGGGGCTAGCGGGAGGAGGGCGGGTGAGACCCAGTACTTC.

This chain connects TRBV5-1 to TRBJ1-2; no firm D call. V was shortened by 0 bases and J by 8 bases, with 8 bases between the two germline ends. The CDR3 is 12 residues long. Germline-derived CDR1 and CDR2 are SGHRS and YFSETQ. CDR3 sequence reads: CASSLDQDGYTF. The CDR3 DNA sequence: TGCGCCAGCAGCTTGGATCAGGACGGCTACACCTTC.

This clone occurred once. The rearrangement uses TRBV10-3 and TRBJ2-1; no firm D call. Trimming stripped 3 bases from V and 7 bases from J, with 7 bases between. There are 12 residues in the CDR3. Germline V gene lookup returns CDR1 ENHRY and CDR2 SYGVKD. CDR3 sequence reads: CAISEVQNEQFF. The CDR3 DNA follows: TGTGCCATCAGTGAAGTCCAGAATGAGCAGTTCTTC.

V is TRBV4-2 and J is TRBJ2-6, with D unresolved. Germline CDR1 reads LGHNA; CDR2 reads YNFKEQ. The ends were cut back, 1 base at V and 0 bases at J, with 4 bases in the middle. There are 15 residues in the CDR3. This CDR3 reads CASSQVTSGANVLTF. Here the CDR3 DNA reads TGTGCCAGCAGCCAAGTGACCTCTGGGGCCAACGTCCTGACTTTC.

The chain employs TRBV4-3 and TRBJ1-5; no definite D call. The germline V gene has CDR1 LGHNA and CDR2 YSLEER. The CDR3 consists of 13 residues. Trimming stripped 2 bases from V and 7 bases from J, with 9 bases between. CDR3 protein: CASSQHRGQPQHF. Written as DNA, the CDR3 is TGCGCCAGCAGCCAACACCGAGGGCAGCCCCAGCATTTT.

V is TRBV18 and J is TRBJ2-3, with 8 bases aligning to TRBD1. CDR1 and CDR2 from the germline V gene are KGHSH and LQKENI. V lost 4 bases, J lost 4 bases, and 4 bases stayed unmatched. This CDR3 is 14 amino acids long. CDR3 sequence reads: CASSQDRAADTQYF. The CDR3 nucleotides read TGTGCCAGCTCACAGGACAGGGCCGCAGATACGCAGTATTTT.

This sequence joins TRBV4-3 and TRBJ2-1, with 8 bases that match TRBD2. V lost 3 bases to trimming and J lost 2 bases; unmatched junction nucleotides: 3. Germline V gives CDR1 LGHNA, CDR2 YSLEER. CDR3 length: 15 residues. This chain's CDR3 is CASSQVSGAYNEQFF. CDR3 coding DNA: TGCGCCAGCAGCCAGGTTAGCGGGGCCTACAATGAGCAGTTCTTC.

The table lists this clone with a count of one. The CDR3 region has the DNA TGTGCCAGCAGCCCGACTAGCAGCACAGATACGCAGTATTTT. It translates to CASSPTSSTDTQYF. V and J are TRBV7-9 and TRBJ2-3, with 7 bases that match TRBD2. The V gene's germline CDR1 is SEHNR and CDR2 FQNEAQ (reference sequence). V was pared by 5 bases and J by 0 bases, with 2 bases of the junction left unmatched. There are 14 residues in the CDR3.

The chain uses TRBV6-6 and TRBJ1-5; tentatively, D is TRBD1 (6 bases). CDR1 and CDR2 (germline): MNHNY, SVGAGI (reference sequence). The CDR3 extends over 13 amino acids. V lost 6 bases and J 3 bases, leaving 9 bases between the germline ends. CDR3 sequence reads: CASSRDTNQPQHF. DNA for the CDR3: TGTGCCAGCAGCAGGGACACCAATCAGCCCCAGCATTTT.

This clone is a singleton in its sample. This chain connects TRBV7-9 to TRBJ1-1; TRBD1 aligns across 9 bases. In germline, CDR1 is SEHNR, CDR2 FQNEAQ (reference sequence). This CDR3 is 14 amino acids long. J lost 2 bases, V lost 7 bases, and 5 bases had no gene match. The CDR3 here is CASTFTGGNTEAFF. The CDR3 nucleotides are TGTGCCAGCACCTTTACAGGGGGCAACACTGAAGCTTTCTTT.

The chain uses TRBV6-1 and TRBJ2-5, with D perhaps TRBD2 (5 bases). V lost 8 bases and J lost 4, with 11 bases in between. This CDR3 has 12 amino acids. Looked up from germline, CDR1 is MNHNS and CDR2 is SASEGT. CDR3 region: CASLTGSETQYF. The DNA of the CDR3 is TGTGCCAGCTTGACGGGGTCAGAGACCCAGTACTTC.

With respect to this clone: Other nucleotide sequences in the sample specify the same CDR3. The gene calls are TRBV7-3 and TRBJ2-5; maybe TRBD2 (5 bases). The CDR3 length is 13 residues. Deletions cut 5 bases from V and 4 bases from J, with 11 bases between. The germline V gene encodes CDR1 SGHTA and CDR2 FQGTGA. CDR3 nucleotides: TGTGCCAGCAGCACGGCACGGGGAGAGACCCAGTACTTC. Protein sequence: CASSTARGETQYF.

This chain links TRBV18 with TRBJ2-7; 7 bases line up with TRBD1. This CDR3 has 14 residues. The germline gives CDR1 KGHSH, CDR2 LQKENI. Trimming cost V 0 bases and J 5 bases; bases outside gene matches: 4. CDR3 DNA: TGTGCCAGCTCACCACCGACAGGGTACGACGAGCAGTACTTC. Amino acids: CASSPPTGYDEQYF.

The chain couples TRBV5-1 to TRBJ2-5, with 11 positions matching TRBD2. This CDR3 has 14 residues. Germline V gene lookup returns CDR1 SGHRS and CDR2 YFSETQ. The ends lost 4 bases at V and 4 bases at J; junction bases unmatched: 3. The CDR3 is CASSGGTSGETQYF. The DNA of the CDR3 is TGCGCCAGCAGCGGAGGGACTAGCGGAGAGACCCAGTACTTC.

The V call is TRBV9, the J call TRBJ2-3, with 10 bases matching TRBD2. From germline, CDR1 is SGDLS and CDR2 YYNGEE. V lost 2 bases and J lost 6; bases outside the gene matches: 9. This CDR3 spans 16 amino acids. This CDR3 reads CASSVSGTSDWDTQYF. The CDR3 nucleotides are TGTGCCAGCAGCGTTTCCGGGACTAGCGATTGGGATACGCAGTATTTT. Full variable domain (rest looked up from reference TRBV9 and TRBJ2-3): DSGVTQTPKHLITATGQRVTLRCSPRSGDLSVYWYQQSLDQGLQFLIQYYNGEERAKGNILERFSAQQFPDLHSELNLSSLELGDSALYFCASSVSGTSDWDTQYFGPGTRLTVL.

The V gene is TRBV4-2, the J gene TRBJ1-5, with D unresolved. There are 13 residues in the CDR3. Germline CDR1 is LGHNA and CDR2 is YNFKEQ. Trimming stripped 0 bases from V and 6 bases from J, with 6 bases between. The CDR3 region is CASSQEEGQPQHF. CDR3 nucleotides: TGTGCCAGCAGCCAAGAAGAGGGTCAGCCCCAGCATTTT.

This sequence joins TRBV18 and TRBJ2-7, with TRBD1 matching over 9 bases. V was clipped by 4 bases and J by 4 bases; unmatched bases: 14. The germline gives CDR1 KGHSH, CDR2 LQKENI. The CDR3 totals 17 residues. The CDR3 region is CASSLPGQGRGGYEQYF. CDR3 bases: TGTGCCAGCTCACTACCGGGACAGGGAAGGGGTGGATACGAGCAGTACTTC.

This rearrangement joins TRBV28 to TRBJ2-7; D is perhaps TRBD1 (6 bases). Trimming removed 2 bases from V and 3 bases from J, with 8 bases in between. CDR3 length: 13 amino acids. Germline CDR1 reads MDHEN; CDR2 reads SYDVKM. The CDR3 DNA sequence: TGTGCCAGCAGTTTAGGGGGCAGCTACGAGCAGTACTTC. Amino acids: CASSLGGSYEQYF.

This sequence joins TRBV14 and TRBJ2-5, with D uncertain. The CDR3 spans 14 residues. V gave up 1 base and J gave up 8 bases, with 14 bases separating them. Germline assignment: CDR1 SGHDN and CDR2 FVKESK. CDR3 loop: CASSQVSTAGTQYF. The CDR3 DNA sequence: TGTGCCAGCAGCCAAGTCAGCACAGCTGGTACCCAGTACTTC.

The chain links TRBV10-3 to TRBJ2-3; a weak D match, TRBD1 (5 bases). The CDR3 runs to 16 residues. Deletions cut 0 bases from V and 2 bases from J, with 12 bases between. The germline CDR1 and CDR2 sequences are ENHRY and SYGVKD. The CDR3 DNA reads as TGTGCCATCAGTGAGTCATCGGCAGGGATCACAGATACGCAGTATTTT. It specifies CAISESSAGITDTQYF.

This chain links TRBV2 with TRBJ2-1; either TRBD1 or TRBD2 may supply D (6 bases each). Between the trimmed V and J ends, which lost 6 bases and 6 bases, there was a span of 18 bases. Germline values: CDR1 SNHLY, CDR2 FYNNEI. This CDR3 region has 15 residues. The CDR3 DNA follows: TGTGCCAGCAGGATGTTAGCGGAAGGGGGCAATGAGCAGTTCTTC. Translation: CASRMLAEGGNEQFF.